The present TCR beta chain was sequenced within a study of cytomegalovirus exposure and HLA in healthy donors. This clone was seen only a few times. Its antigen is unknown. Study-level findings and limits: Several of the most significant clusters were apparently associated with common viral pathogens in a later analysis. A link between a missense DCLRE1C variant and TCR beta V- and J-gene trimming emerged from a later analysis.

There are 18 residues in the CDR3. The germline V gene has CDR1 LNHDA and CDR2 SQIVND (reference sequence). Between the trimmed V and J ends, which lost 4 bases and 3 bases, there was a span of 24 bases. The PCR ran on 60 Vbeta and 13 Jbeta primers. Sequencing was performed with immunoSEQ multiplex PCR; in TCRdb, only in-frame clones are kept and a portion is missing. This repertoire shows under 130,000 clones, over 9.5% found once; its top ten account for approximately 16%. The chain uses TRBV19 and TRBJ1-1, with a weak D call TRBD1 (6 bases). The receptor's source is a man in his forties in good health and CMV-seropositive. Sequenced sample: PBMCs. The DNA for the CDR3 is TGTGCCAGTAGTAGCATAAGCCCCGGGACACATTATGACACTGAAGCTTTCTTT. Translating it yields CASSSISPGTHYDTEAFF. Filled out from reference TRBV19 and TRBJ1-1, the complete variable domain reads DGGITQSPKYLFRKEGQNVTLSCEQNLNHDAMYWYRQDPGQGLRLIYYSQIVNDFQKGDIAEGYSVSREKKESFPLTVTSAQKNPTAFYLCASSSISPGTHYDTEAFFGQGTRLTVV.